The 32 T cell receptor beta chains below all came from one sample that was sequenced in a study of blood T cell repertoires in COVID-19. The assay was immunoSEQ multiplex PCR, and TCRdb's table has in-frame clones only and misses some. The sample contains fewer than 250,000 clones, around four fifths of which appear only once. The sequencing sample was made of peripheral blood. The source is a woman aged 55-69 years with active or convalescent COVID-19.

Written as DNA, the CDR3 is TGTGCCAGCAGCTCTTCTAGCGGGGGAATCAACACCGGGGAGCTGTTTTTT. Protein sequence: CASSSSSGGINTGELFF. V gene TRBV5-4 combines with J gene TRBJ2-2, with TRBD2 matching over 10 bases. Trimming took 3 bases from V and 2 from J; bases not matched to a gene: 7. The germline V gene has CDR1 SGHNT and CDR2 YYREEE (reference sequence). This CDR3 contains 17 residues. Supplemented by reference TRBV5-4 and TRBJ2-2, the full variable domain reads ETGVTQSPTHLIKTRGQQVTLRCSSQSGHNTVSWYQQALGQGPQFIFQYYREEENGRGNFPPRFSGLQFPNYSSELNVNALELDDSALYLCASSSSSGGINTGELFFGEGSRLTVL.

The rearrangement uses TRBV5-6 and TRBJ1-1; 9 bases align to TRBD1. V shed 5 bases and J 5 bases; nucleotides not matched to a gene: 13. Germline CDR1 reads SGHDT; CDR2 reads YYEEEE. The CDR3 has 16 amino acids. CDR3 amino acids: CASSSLPGQGNTEAFF. The CDR3, as DNA: TGTGCCAGCAGTTCGTTACCGGGACAGGGAAATACTGAAGCTTTCTTT.

This chain joins TRBV19 and TRBJ2-1, with 8 bases identical to TRBD1. This CDR3 has 17 amino acids. V gave up 7 bases and J gave up 3 bases; unmatched junction bases: 14. Germline V lookup: CDR1 LNHDA, CDR2 SQIVND (reference sequence). As DNA, the CDR3 is TGTGCCAGTAAGGGACAGGTTAAGAAGGGCTTCTACAATGAGCAGTTCTTC. Translated: CASKGQVKKGFYNEQFF.

This rearrangement joins TRBV12-5 to TRBJ1-6; 7 positions match TRBD1. From germline, CDR1 is LGHNT and CDR2 FRNRAP. The CDR3 totals 16 residues. Unmatched junction bases numbered 4, after V lost 1 base and J lost 4 bases. The CDR3 coding sequence is TGTGCTAGTGGTTTGGACAGGGGCGGGTATAATTCACCCCTCCACTTT. Its translation is CASGLDRGGYNSPLHF.

This clone has more than one count but fewer than ten. This chain joins TRBV6-2 or TRBV6-3 and TRBJ2-2; maybe TRBD1 (6 bases). Germline CDR1 and CDR2: MNHEY and SVGEGT. V lost 2 bases and J 6 bases, leaving 10 bases between the germline ends. The CDR3 runs 14 residues. CDR3 sequence (DNA): TGTGCCAGCAGTTACAACAGGGAGCCCGGGGAGCTGTTTTTT. Its protein product is CASSYNREPGELFF.

The chain couples TRBV4-1 to TRBJ1-5, with no clear D. The CDR3 has 15 amino acids. Trimming took 1 base from V and 0 from J, leaving 7 bases between them. Germline V gene lookup returns CDR1 MGHRA and CDR2 YSYEKL. CDR3 sequence reads: CASSQGAPSNQPQHF. CDR3 sequence (DNA): TGCGCCAGCAGCCAAGGGGCACCTAGCAATCAGCCCCAGCATTTT.

The chain employs TRBV10-3 and TRBJ2-1, with a possible D match to TRBD2 (5 bases). The germline gives CDR1 ENHRY, CDR2 SYGVKD. V lost 3 bases and J lost 7, with 16 bases in between. This CDR3 contains 15 residues. The CDR3 region is CAISEKASRENEQFF. The DNA for the CDR3 is TGTGCCATCAGTGAAAAGGCTAGCAGAGAAAATGAGCAGTTCTTC.

V is TRBV3-1 (or the pseudogene TRBV3-2) and J is TRBJ2-7, with 7 bases lining up with TRBD1. After removal of 4 bases from V and 2 bases from J, the junction contained 5 bases not matched to a gene. The CDR3 loop spans 14 amino acids. Germline values: CDR1 LGHDT, CDR2 YNNKEL (reference sequence). The CDR3 region is CASSPRQGTYEQYF. Here the CDR3 DNA reads TGTGCCAGCAGCCCTCGACAGGGTACCTACGAGCAGTACTTC.

This sequence joins TRBV2 and TRBJ1-5; D is uncertain. The V end lost 9 bases, the J end lost 4 bases, and 19 bases lay between the germline ends. Germline values: CDR1 SNHLY, CDR2 FYNNEI. The CDR3 runs 15 residues. The CDR3 here is CASKFGVMRNQPQHF. The DNA for the CDR3 is TGTGCCAGTAAATTCGGTGTCATGAGGAATCAGCCCCAGCATTTT.

The chain links TRBV24-1 to TRBJ2-1; 12 bases are shared with TRBD1. This CDR3 is 14 amino acids long. CDR1 KGHDR and CDR2 SFDVKD come from the germline V gene. V shed 9 bases and J 8 bases; nucleotides not matched to a gene: 7. CDR3 in DNA: TGTGCCACCTCAATGGGACAGGGGGCTGATGAGCAGTTCTTC. Translating it yields CATSMGQGADEQFF.

The chain couples TRBV28 to TRBJ1-2; D ambiguous. The CDR3 loop spans 14 amino acids. CDR1 is MDHEN, CDR2 SYDVKM, per germline. V shed 2 bases and J shed 8 bases, with 15 bases lying between them. The CDR3 DNA sequence: TGTGCCAGCAGTTTAGGAGGTCGGGGTGGCGGCTACACCTTC. Translated: CASSLGGRGGGYTF.

This clone has a single count. The chain uses TRBV5-6 and TRBJ1-2; D uncertain. The CDR3 is 14 residues long. V lost 0 bases, J lost 4 bases, and 10 bases lay in between. The V gene's germline CDR1 is SGHDT and CDR2 YYEEEE. The DNA of the CDR3 is TGTGCCAGCAGCTTGGGTCCTCGGGGCTATGGCTACACCTTC. Encoded protein: CASSLGPRGYGYTF.

The rearrangement joins TRBV6-5 to TRBJ1-4, with TRBD1 as a possible D gene (6 bases). Trimming removed 5 bases from V and 8 bases from J, with 12 bases in between. The CDR3 is 13 residues long. CDR1 and CDR2 (germline): MNHEY, SVGAGI. The CDR3 here is CASSPGTWEKLFF. The CDR3, as DNA: TGTGCCAGCAGTCCCGGGACATGGGAAAAACTGTTTTTT.

This chain uses TRBV19 with TRBJ2-2, with D perhaps matching TRBD1 (5 bases). Germline CDR1 and CDR2: LNHDA and SQIVND (reference sequence). This CDR3 comprises 14 residues. V gave up 3 bases and J gave up 3 bases, with 8 bases separating them. The DNA for the CDR3 is TGTGCCAGTAGTATTCTCAGGGACACCGGGGAGCTGTTTTTT. Amino acids: CASSILRDTGELFF.

This clone has a single count. The chain combines TRBV20-1 with TRBJ2-5; tentative D call: TRBD1 (6 bases). Per germline, CDR1 DFQATT and CDR2 SNEGSKA (reference sequence). This CDR3 has 11 amino acids. The CDR3 region has the DNA TGCAGGAAGGACAGCCAAGAGACCCAGTACTTC. Protein sequence: CRKDSQETQYF.

The CDR3 is CASSSQGWEAEQYV. The CDR3 DNA is TGTGCCAGCAGTTCCCAGGGGTGGGAAGCCGAGCAGTACGTC. This rearrangement joins TRBV6-6 to TRBJ2-7, with D perhaps matching TRBD1 (6 bases). The V end lost 4 bases, the J end lost 6 bases, and 16 bases lay between the germline ends. Germline V gene lookup returns CDR1 MNHNY and CDR2 SVGAGI (reference sequence). CDR3 size: 14 residues.

J is TRBJ2-1 and V is TRBV10-1; D remains ambiguous. V was trimmed by 6 bases and J by 9 bases, leaving 15 bases between them. This CDR3 is built from 13 residues. Looked up from germline, CDR1 is WNHNN and CDR2 is SYGVQD (reference sequence). CDR3 loop: CASSRVSSGEQFF. As DNA, the CDR3 is TGCGCCAGCAGCCGGGTCTCTTCGGGTGAGCAGTTCTTC.

In its sample, this clone was seen once. The gene calls are TRBV10-1 and TRBJ2-7; perhaps TRBD2 as D (7 bases). Trimming pared 0 bases from V and 11 bases from J, leaving 17 bases between. CDR1 WNHNN and CDR2 SYGVQD come from the germline V gene (reference sequence). The CDR3 runs 14 residues. CDR3 region: CASSESGGGRIKYF. The CDR3 coding sequence is TGCGCCAGCAGTGAGTCGGGCGGGGGCAGGATTAAGTACTTC.

The chain's CDR3 is CASRKQRGNTIYF. The CDR3 bases are TGTGCCAGCAGGAAACAACGAGGAAACACCATATATTTT. V gene TRBV28 combines with J gene TRBJ1-3; D unresolved. The germline V and J ends were trimmed by 6 bases and 4 bases, with 10 bases remaining between them. Germline CDR1 reads MDHEN; CDR2 reads SYDVKM. The CDR3 covers 13 residues.

V is TRBV3-1 (or the pseudogene TRBV3-2) and J is TRBJ1-1; tentatively, D is TRBD1 (6 bases). Germline assignment: CDR1 LGHDT and CDR2 YNNKEL (reference sequence). The V gene lost 4 bases and the J gene lost 7 bases, with 16 bases spanning the gap. The CDR3 consists of 14 residues. The CDR3 DNA reads TGTGCCAGCAGCCTCTCCGGACAGCTCATTGAAGCTTTCTTT. Translation gives CASSLSGQLIEAFF.

The V gene is TRBV18, the J gene TRBJ2-3; maybe TRBD1 (5 bases). The CDR3 length is 14 residues. Trimming removed 5 bases at V and 4 bases at J, with 13 bases between. Looked up from germline, CDR1 is KGHSH and CDR2 is LQKENI. CDR3 in DNA: TGTGCCAGCTCAGGGTGGCAGGGCCCAGATACGCAGTATTTT. Amino acid sequence: CASSGWQGPDTQYF.

The rearrangement joins TRBV4-1 to TRBJ2-2; 10 bases are a match to TRBD2. The CDR3 is made up of 18 amino acids. V lost 1 base, J lost 4 bases, and 9 bases stayed unmatched. The germline gives CDR1 MGHRA, CDR2 YSYEKL. The DNA for the CDR3 is TGCGCCAGCAGCCAAGTAGGCCTAGCGGGGGAAGGCACCGGGGAGCTGTTTTTT. Its protein product is CASSQVGLAGEGTGELFF.

J is TRBJ2-1 and V is TRBV6-5; D is possibly TRBD2 (6 bases). The CDR3 has 15 amino acids. Germline V CDR1 and CDR2: MNHEY, SVGAGI. The V end was cut by 5 bases, the J end by 5 bases, with 16 bases between. CDR3 sequence (DNA): TGTGCCAGCAGTAGATTATCGGGAGCGGACAATGAGCAGTTCTTC. This sequence encodes CASSRLSGADNEQFF.

The J gene is TRBJ1-1, the V gene TRBV6-5; D may be TRBD1 (6 bases). CDR1 MNHEY and CDR2 SVGAGI come from the germline V gene. V dropped 5 bases and J dropped 6 bases, with 16 bases sitting between them. This CDR3 comprises 14 residues. Here the CDR3 DNA reads TGTGCCAGCAGTCCCTATCAGGGGTTTCCTGAAGCTTTCTTT. Protein product: CASSPYQGFPEAFF.

The chain joins TRBV28 to TRBJ2-2; 7 bases are shared with TRBD2. The CDR3 extends over 15 amino acids. V dropped 7 bases and J dropped 1; count of bases not matched to a gene: 6. Germline V gene sequence: CDR1 MDHEN, CDR2 SYDVKM. The CDR3 nucleotides are TGTGCCAGCAACTCGGGACTACGGAACACCGGGGAGCTGTTTTTT. Protein: CASNSGLRNTGELFF.

The chain has TRBV28 and TRBJ2-4, with D uncertain. Germline-derived CDR1 and CDR2 are MDHEN and SYDVKM. V was shortened by 5 bases and J by 6 bases, with 11 bases between the two germline ends. The CDR3 length is 13 residues. CDR3 amino acids: CASSPPNTNIQYF. Written as DNA, the CDR3 is TGTGCCAGCAGTCCCCCTAATACAAACATTCAGTACTTC.

The rearrangement joins TRBV28 to TRBJ2-1; 7 bases are shared with TRBD1. With 8 bases clipped from V and 8 bases from J, the junction kept 6 bases outside the gene matches. The CDR3 has 12 residues. The V gene's germline CDR1 is MDHEN and CDR2 SYDVKM. The DNA for the CDR3 is TGTGCCAGCCTTACAGGGGTGGATGAGCAGTTCTTC. It translates to CASLTGVDEQFF.

The chain joins TRBV5-1 to TRBJ1-1; the D gene is possibly TRBD1 (6 bases). The CDR3 runs to 15 residues. The germline gives CDR1 SGHRS, CDR2 YFSETQ. V was cut by 4 bases and J by 3 bases, with 16 bases left in between. DNA of the CDR3: TGCGCCAGCAGCCGGGAGGGGGGGGCGGACACTGAAGCTTTCTTT. Protein sequence: CASSREGGADTEAFF.

This sequence joins TRBV19 and TRBJ1-2; a possible D gene is TRBD1 (5 bases). The V end lost 1 base, the J end lost 4 bases, and 16 bases lay between the germline ends. CDR3 length: 16 amino acids. Germline CDR1 LNHDA, CDR2 SQIVND (reference sequence). The CDR3 nucleotides are TGTGCCAGTAGTATAGTTGCCCCCAGGGCTAGCTATGGCTACACCTTC. This encodes CASSIVAPRASYGYTF.

This clone was picked up a small number of times. The rearrangement uses TRBV7-2 and TRBJ1-1, with 12 bases that match TRBD1. V gave up 3 bases and J gave up 2 bases; unmatched junction bases: 1. This CDR3 is built from 15 residues. CDR1 is SGHTA and CDR2 is FQGNSA in the germline V gene. In nucleotides, the CDR3 is TGTGCCAGCAGCTTTGGGACAGGGGGCAACACTGAAGCTTTCTTT. It yields the protein CASSFGTGGNTEAFF.

This clone was seen more than once but under ten times. The J gene is TRBJ2-7, the V gene TRBV6-1; D may be TRBD1 (5 bases). Trimming shortened V by 2 bases and J by 0 bases, and 14 bases separated the two germline ends. The germline CDR1 and CDR2 sequences are MNHNS and SASEGT. The CDR3 runs 16 residues. CDR3 nucleotides: TGTGCCAGCAGTGAATGGGGCAGGTTTAGCTCCTACGAGCAGTACGTC. This encodes CASSEWGRFSSYEQYV.

The chain recombines TRBV29-1 with TRBJ2-5, with a weak D call TRBD2 (6 bases). The germline V gene has CDR1 SQVTM and CDR2 ANQGSEA. The CDR3 runs 12 residues. Trimming stripped 1 base from V and 7 bases from J, with 10 bases between. This CDR3 is CSVEGYGGTQYF. CDR3 DNA sequence: TGCAGCGTTGAAGGATACGGGGGGACCCAGTACTTC.